Below are 2 T cell receptor beta chains sequenced from a single sample in a study of T cells after yellow fever vaccination. TCRdb redid the calling of the 5' RACE reads with MiXCR, one entry per CDR3 protein. The data contain about 73,000 distinct CDR3 sequences, roughly 7.7% of them singletons. This sample comprised CD8+ T cells sorted from PBMCs, obtained on the day of the yellow fever booster vaccination. The receptor set was obtained from a man under 40 who received the YFV17D yellow fever vaccine.

This chain connects TRBV5-1 to TRBJ2-7; 12 bases are shared with TRBD1. The CDR3 runs 14 residues. Germline CDR1 is SGHRS and CDR2 is YFSETQ. Germline trimming cut 4 bases from V and 7 bases from J; bases unmatched to any gene: 6. The CDR3 spells CASSPGQGAWEQYF. The DNA for the CDR3 is TGCGCCAGCAGCCCGGGACAGGGGGCGTGGGAGCAGTACTTC.

This clonotype showed up many times. The CDR3 region is CASKSSGNNEQFF. The CDR3 DNA reads as TGTGCCAGCAAGTCTAGCGGAAACAATGAGCAGTTCTTC. This chain connects TRBV11-2 to TRBJ2-1, with 7 bases lining up with TRBD2. The trim removed 7 bases at V and 5 bases at J, leaving 5 bases unmatched. The CDR3 has 13 residues. Per germline, CDR1 SGHAT and CDR2 FQNNGV.